The present TCR beta chain was sequenced within a study of blood T cell repertoires in COVID-19. Assay used: immunoSEQ multiplex PCR; TCRdb lists only in-frame clones, some missing. The sample has roughly 400,000 clones; 80% to 90% are singletons. Per the germline V gene, CDR1 is SGHNT and CDR2 is YENEEA. The CDR3 covers 14 residues. V lost 5 bases and J 0 bases, leaving 8 bases between the germline ends. The rearrangement joins TRBV11-3 to TRBJ2-1; D unclear. This sequence was found in a woman aged 55-69 years with COVID-19, enrolled during active disease. What was sequenced was peripheral blood. The DNA of the CDR3 is TGTGCCAGCAGCCCCGGCGGCTCCTACAATGAGCAGTTCTTC. Protein product: CASSPGGSYNEQFF.